One and the same sample provided the 11 T cell receptor beta chains below, sequenced in a study of T cell responses to AZD1222 COVID-19 vaccine. TCRdb keeps only in-frame clones here, not all; method: immunoSEQ multiplex PCR. The top ten clones hold approximately 18% of a sample with 120,000 or so clones, approximately 85% of them seen once. This specimen consisted of peripheral blood, obtained on day 0 of MenACWY control vaccination. These TCRs come from an adult in good health.

The table lists this clone with a count of one. The rearrangement joins TRBV15 to TRBJ1-6, with no clear D. This CDR3 has 18 amino acids. The germline V gene encodes CDR1 LNHNV and CDR2 YYDKDF (reference sequence). Deletions cut 0 bases from V and 7 bases from J, with 19 bases between. The CDR3 loop reads CATSRDLVGKALNSPLHF. The CDR3 DNA sequence: TGTGCCACCAGCAGAGATCTTGTGGGAAAGGCGCTAAATTCACCCCTCCACTTT.

V usage is TRBV19 and J usage is TRBJ2-7, with 13 bases lining up with TRBD2. The germline CDR1 and CDR2 sequences are LNHDA and SQIVND (reference sequence). J was trimmed by 4 bases and V by 3 bases; bases with no gene match: 6. The CDR3 is made up of 16 amino acids. The CDR3 DNA reads TGTGCCAGTAGTATCCACGTGGGACTAGCGGGATACGAGCAGTACTTC. This codes for CASSIHVGLAGYEQYF.

The V call is TRBV6-5, the J call TRBJ2-7; TRBD2 matches at 13 bases. V lost 6 bases and J lost 6; bases outside the gene matches: 8. Germline CDR1 and CDR2: MNHEY and SVGAGI. The CDR3 runs 15 residues. The CDR3 loop is CASSRTSGRVAEQYF. The CDR3 nucleotides are TGTGCCAGCAGCCGGACTAGCGGGAGAGTTGCCGAGCAGTACTTC.

As DNA, the CDR3 is TGTGCCAGCTCACCACTTGGGACTAGCGGCTACAATGAGCAGTTCTTC. It encodes CASSPLGTSGYNEQFF. The V call is TRBV18, the J call TRBJ2-1; TRBD2 aligns across 11 bases. The germline CDR1 and CDR2 sequences are KGHSH and LQKENI. The CDR3 loop spans 16 amino acids. V shed 1 base and J 3 bases; nucleotides not matched to a gene: 2.

This clone showed up just a few times. The chain is built from TRBV27 and TRBJ2-4; 7 positions match TRBD2. V gave up 1 base and J gave up 1 base; unmatched junction bases: 4. Germline CDR1 reads MNHEY; CDR2 reads SMNVEV (reference sequence). CDR3 length: 16 amino acids. Here the CDR3 DNA reads TGTGCCAGCAGTTTATGGCGCGGGAGTGCCAAAAACATTCAGTACTTC. Encoded protein: CASSLWRGSAKNIQYF.

This chain uses TRBV29-1 with TRBJ2-7; D remains ambiguous. This CDR3 has 12 amino acids. Trimming removed 4 bases at V and 3 bases at J, with 10 bases between. The germline CDR1 and CDR2 sequences are SQVTM and ANQGSEA. The CDR3 here is CSVADGLYEQYF. CDR3 nucleotide sequence: TGCAGCGTTGCCGACGGGCTCTACGAGCAGTACTTC.

V is TRBV19 and J is TRBJ2-1, with D tentatively TRBD1 (6 bases). Germline V gives CDR1 LNHDA, CDR2 SQIVND (reference sequence). With 3 bases removed from V and 6 bases from J, the gap between germline ends came to 27 bases. The CDR3 length is 19 residues. The CDR3 DNA follows: TGTGCCAGTAGTATGGGCAGGGGCCGAGGGTATGAGGTGGGCAATGAGCAGTTCTTC. This encodes CASSMGRGRGYEVGNEQFF. The whole variable domain, filled in from reference TRBV19 and TRBJ2-1, reads DGGITQSPKYLFRKEGQNVTLSCEQNLNHDAMYWYRQDPGQGLRLIYYSQIVNDFQKGDIAEGYSVSREKKESFPLTVTSAQKNPTAFYLCASSMGRGRGYEVGNEQFFGPGTRLTVL.

V is TRBV5-6 and J is TRBJ2-7; no reliable D call. The ends were cut back, 2 bases at V and 3 bases at J, with 6 bases in the middle. CDR1 is SGHDT and CDR2 is YYEEEE in the germline V gene. The CDR3 covers 12 residues. The CDR3 region has the DNA TGTGCCAGCAGCTTTTATAACTACGAGCAGTACTTC. Protein product: CASSFYNYEQYF.

The V gene is TRBV28, the J gene TRBJ1-6; 9 bases fit TRBD1. With V trimmed by 6 bases and J by 9 bases, 12 bases remained unmatched. The germline gives CDR1 MDHEN, CDR2 SYDVKM. This CDR3 spans 16 amino acids. CDR3 DNA: TGTGCCAGCAGATCTACCGTACAGGGGGCATTTTCACCCCTCCACTTT. This sequence encodes CASRSTVQGAFSPLHF.

The DNA for the CDR3 is TGTGCCAGCAGCCCGAGCACTGTTTCACCCCTCCACTTT. Translation gives CASSPSTVSPLHF. The chain is built from TRBV3-1 (or the pseudogene TRBV3-2) and TRBJ1-6; D unresolved. This CDR3 comprises 13 residues. V was cut by 4 bases and J by 9 bases, with 10 bases left in between. In germline, CDR1 is LGHDT, CDR2 YNNKEL (reference sequence).

The chain employs TRBV5-1 and TRBJ1-1; a possible D gene is TRBD1 (6 bases). The CDR3 has 15 residues. The ends were cut back, 2 bases at V and 1 base at J, with 12 bases in the middle. From germline, CDR1 is SGHRS and CDR2 YFSETQ. The CDR3: CASSLSGTPNTEAFF. DNA of the CDR3: TGCGCCAGCAGCTTATCCGGGACACCGAACACTGAAGCTTTCTTT.